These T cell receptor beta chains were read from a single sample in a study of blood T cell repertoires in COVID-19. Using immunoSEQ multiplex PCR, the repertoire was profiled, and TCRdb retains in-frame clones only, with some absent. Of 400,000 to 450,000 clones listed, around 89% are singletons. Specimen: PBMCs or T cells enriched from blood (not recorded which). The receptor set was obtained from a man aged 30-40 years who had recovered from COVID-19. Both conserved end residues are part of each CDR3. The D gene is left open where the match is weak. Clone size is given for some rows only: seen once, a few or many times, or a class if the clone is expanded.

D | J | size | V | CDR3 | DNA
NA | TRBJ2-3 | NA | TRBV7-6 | CASSFGTDTQYF | TGTGCCAGCAGCTTCGGCACAGATACGCAGTATTTT
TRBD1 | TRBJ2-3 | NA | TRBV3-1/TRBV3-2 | CASSRRTGGDDTQYF | TGTGCCAGCAGCCGCCGGACAGGGGGAGATGATACGCAGTATTTT
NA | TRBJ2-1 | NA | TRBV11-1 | CASSGGPGSYNEQFF | TGTGCCAGCAGCGGAGGGCCGGGCTCCTACAATGAGCAGTTCTTC
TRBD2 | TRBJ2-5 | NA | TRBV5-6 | CASIGRGGQETQYF | TGTGCCAGCATCGGGAGGGGAGGGCAAGAGACCCAGTACTTC
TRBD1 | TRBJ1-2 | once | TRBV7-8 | CASSLLTGEGYTF | TGTGCCAGCAGCTTGCTCACAGGGGAGGGCTACACCTTC
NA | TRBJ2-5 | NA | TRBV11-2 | CASSPVESGTQYF | TGTGCCAGCAGCCCTGTAGAGTCGGGGACCCAGTACTTC
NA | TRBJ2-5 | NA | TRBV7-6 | CASSLIPGHSQETQYF | TGTGCCAGCAGCTTAATTCCAGGCCATTCCCAAGAGACCCAGTACTTC
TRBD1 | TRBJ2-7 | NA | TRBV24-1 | CATSQGMSYEQYF | TGTGCCACCTCACAGGGGATGTCCTACGAGCAGTACTTC
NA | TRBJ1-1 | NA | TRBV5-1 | CASSLAGGNTEAFF | TGCGCCAGCAGCTTGGCCGGGGGGAACACTGAAGCTTTCTTT
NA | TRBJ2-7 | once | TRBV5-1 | CASREGPEASYEQYF | TGCGCCAGCAGGGAGGGTCCCGAGGCCTCCTACGAGCAGTACTTC
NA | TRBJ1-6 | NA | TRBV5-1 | CASSLAVVNSPLHF | TGCGCCAGCAGCTTGGCAGTGGTAAATTCACCCCTCCACTTT
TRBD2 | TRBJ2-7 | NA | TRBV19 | CASSLAVTYEQYF | TGTGCCAGTAGTCTAGCGGTAACCTACGAGCAGTACTTC
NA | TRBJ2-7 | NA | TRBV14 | CASSQVNRVGEQYF | TGTGCCAGCAGCCAAGTGAACAGGGTGGGTGAGCAGTACTTC
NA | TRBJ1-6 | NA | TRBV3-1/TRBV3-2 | CASSQGRQSPLHF | TGTGCCAGCAGCCAAGGGAGACAGTCACCCCTCCACTTT
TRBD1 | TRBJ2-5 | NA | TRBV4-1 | CASSRGDRGLETQYF | TGCGCCAGCAGCCGGGGGGACAGGGGGCTAGAGACCCAGTACTTC